This T cell receptor beta chain derives from a study of T cell responses to AZD1222 COVID-19 vaccine. This table comes from immunoSEQ multiplex PCR, and its TCRdb copy is limited to in-frame clones, with some not included. The table includes approximately 150,000 clones, around 90% detected once. Germline values: CDR1 MNHEY, CDR2 SVGAGI. CDR3 length: 13 amino acids. Trimming took 4 bases from V and 5 from J, leaving 12 bases between them. General study results and limits: Spike-specific TCR breadth and depth rose after two AZD1222 doses. Reportedly, nearly half the spike-specific TCRs target unmutated variant regions.

Of note for this clone: The antigen is unknown.

V gene TRBV6-5 combines with J gene TRBJ2-7; possible D gene TRBD1, 7 bases. The receptor was isolated from an adult who received the AZD1222 COVID-19 vaccine. The sample consisted of peripheral blood, taken 28 days after the second AZD1222 dose. CDR3 in DNA: TGTGCCAGCAGTTCAGGGGGGACCGACGAGCAGTACTTC. The encoded protein is CASSSGGTDEQYF.